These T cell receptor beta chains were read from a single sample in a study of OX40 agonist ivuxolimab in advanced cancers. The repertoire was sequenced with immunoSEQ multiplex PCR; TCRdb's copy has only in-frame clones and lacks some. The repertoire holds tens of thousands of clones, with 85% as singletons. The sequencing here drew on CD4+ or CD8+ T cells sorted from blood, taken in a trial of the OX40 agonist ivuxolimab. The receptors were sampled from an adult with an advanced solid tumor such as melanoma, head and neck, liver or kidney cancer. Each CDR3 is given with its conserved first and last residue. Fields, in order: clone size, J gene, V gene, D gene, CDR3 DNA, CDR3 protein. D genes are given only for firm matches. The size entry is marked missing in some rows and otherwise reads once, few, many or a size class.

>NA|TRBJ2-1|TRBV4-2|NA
TGTGCCAGCAGCCAGGCGGCAACTAGAAGTGAGCAGTTCTTC
CASSQAATRSEQFF
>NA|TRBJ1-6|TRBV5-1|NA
TGCGCCAGCAGCTTGGATCCAGGGCTGGGTGGGGATTCACCCCTCCACTTT
CASSLDPGLGGDSPLHF
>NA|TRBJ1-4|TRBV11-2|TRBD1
TGTGCCAGCAGCTTAACCCGGACAGGGGGTGAAAAACTGTTTTTT
CASSLTRTGGEKLFF
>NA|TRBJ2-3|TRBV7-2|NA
TGTGCCAGCAGCCGGGACTCGTCTAGCACAGATACGCAGTATTTT
CASSRDSSSTDTQYF
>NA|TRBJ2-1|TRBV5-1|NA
TGCGCCAGCAGCCCCTTGACTAGTGACAATGAGCAGTTCTTC
CASSPLTSDNEQFF
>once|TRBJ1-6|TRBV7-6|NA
TGTGCCAGCAGCTTAGTGTCCCATAATTCACCCCTCCACTTT
CASSLVSHNSPLHF
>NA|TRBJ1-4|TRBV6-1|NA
TGTGCCAGCAGTGAAGCCGGGGATGAAAAACTGTTTTTT
CASSEAGDEKLFF
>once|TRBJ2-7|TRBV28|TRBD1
TGTGCCAGCGGGTCCGTGGGACAGGGCTACGAGCAGTACTTC
CASGSVGQGYEQYF
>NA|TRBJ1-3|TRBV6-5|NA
TGTGCCAGCAGCCCCATGGGCCGGGAAAACACCATATATTTT
CASSPMGRENTIYF
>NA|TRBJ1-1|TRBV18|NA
TGTGCCAGCTCACCACCAACCGGGGGGCAACTTTCGAACACTGAAGCTTTCTTT
CASSPPTGGQLSNTEAFF
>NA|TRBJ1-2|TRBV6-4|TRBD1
TGTGCCAGCAGTGACTCAGGGGGCTACGGCTACACCTTC
CASSDSGGYGYTF
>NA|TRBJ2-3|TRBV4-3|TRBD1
TGCGCCAGCAGCCATACACAGGGGGCGCTTGATACGCAGTATTTT
CASSHTQGALDTQYF
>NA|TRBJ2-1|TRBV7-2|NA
TGTGCCAGCAGCTTAGTTCTGGGGGCGGGTTACAATGAGCAGTTCTTC
CASSLVLGAGYNEQFF
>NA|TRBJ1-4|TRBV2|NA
TGTGCCAGCAGTAGTGGGGACCCCGGGATCGAAAAACTGTTTTTT
CASSSGDPGIEKLFF
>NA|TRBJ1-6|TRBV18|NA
TGTGCCAGCTCACCGCAGGGATATGGGAATTCACCCCTCCACTTT
CASSPQGYGNSPLHF
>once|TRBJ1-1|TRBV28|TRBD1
TGTGCCAGCTACCAGGGGGCCCGCTACACTGAAGCTTTCTTT
CASYQGARYTEAFF
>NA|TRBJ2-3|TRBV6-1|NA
TGTGCCATTGAGACACGTCCTCCTGGGGATACGCAGTATTTT
CAIETRPPGDTQYF
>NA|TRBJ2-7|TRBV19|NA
TGTGCCAGTAGTCCCCACGGGCGAGGTCCTAACACAATCGGGCAGTACTTC
CASSPHGRGPNTIGQYF
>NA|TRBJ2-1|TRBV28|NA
TGTGCCAGCAGTTTTGGGGGGTCGAAGAACAATGAGCAGTTCTTC
CASSFGGSKNNEQFF
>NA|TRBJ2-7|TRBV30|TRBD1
TGTGCCTGGAGTGTCTCCCGATCAGGGGGCAGCGAGCAGTACTTC
CAWSVSRSGGSEQYF
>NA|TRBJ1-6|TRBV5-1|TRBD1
TGCGCCAGCGAGCTTGGGACAGGGGGGAGTCGTTCACCCCTCCACTTT
CASELGTGGSRSPLHF
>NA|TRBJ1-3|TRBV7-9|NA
TGTGCCAGCAGCCTCTATGCCGCTGGAAACACCATATATTTT
CASSLYAAGNTIYF
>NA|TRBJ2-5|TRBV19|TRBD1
TGTGCCAGTAGCCTAATCGGGGACAGGGAGACCCAGTACTTC
CASSLIGDRETQYF
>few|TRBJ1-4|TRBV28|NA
TGTGCCACCAGCGCGAGCAATGAAAAACTGTTTTTT
CATSASNEKLFF
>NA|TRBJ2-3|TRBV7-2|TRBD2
TGTGCCAGCAGCTTGGGACTAGCGGGGGACACAGATACGCAGTATTTT
CASSLGLAGDTDTQYF
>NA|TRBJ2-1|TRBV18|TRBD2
TGTGCCAGCTCTCTGCTAGCGGGCGCCTACAATGAGCAGTTCTTC
CASSLLAGAYNEQFF
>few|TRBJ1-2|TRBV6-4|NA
TGTGCCAGCACCGGGGGTTACGGCTACACCTTC
CASTGGYGYTF
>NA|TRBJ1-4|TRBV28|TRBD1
TGTGCCAGCAGTTTATGGGGAACAGGGGCCGGCGGGGCTAATGAAAAACTGTTTTTT
CASSLWGTGAGGANEKLFF
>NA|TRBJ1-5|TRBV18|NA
TGTGCCAGCTCACCACCGGCTGGGGAAGTAGGCAATCAGCCCCAGCATTTT
CASSPPAGEVGNQPQHF
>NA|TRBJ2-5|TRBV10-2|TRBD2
TGCGCCAGCAGTGAGTCGTCTGGAGCGGGGGGCCCTAGGGGGACCCAGTACTTC
CASSESSGAGGPRGTQYF
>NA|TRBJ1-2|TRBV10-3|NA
TGTGCCATCAGTGAGTCCCGGACGCGGGACTATGGCTACACCTTC
CAISESRTRDYGYTF
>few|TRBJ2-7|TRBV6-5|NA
TGTGCCAGCAGTTACTCGTTGTACGGAAGCTACGAGCAGTACTTC
CASSYSLYGSYEQYF
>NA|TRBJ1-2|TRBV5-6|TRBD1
TGTGCCAGCAGCCTTAGACAGGGGGATGGCTACACCTTC
CASSLRQGDGYTF
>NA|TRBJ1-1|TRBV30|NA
TGTGCCTGGAGTGACCTTTGGGGAAAGACTGAAGCTTTCTTT
CAWSDLWGKTEAFF
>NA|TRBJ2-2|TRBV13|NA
TGTGCCAGCAGCTCTCGGACCGGGGAGCTGTTTTTT
CASSSRTGELFF
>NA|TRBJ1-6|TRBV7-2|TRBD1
TGTGCCAGCAGCCCCGGGACAGGGGAAAATTCACCCCTCCACTTT
CASSPGTGENSPLHF
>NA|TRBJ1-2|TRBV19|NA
TGTGCCAGTAGTATAGGCGGAGCTACTAACTATGGCTACACCTTC
CASSIGGATNYGYTF
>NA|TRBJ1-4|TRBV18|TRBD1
TGTGCCAGCTCACCACAACCCCCAGGGGGTGAAAAACTGTTTTTT
CASSPQPPGGEKLFF
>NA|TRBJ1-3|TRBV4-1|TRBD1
TGCGCCAGCAGCCAAGAGGGCAGGGGGTCTGGAAACACCATATATTTT
CASSQEGRGSGNTIYF
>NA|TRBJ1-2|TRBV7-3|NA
TGTGCCAGCAGCTTCACAGTTCAAGGGATGGGCTACACCTTC
CASSFTVQGMGYTF
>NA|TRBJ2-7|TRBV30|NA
TGTGCCTGGACGCCCCTTATGTCCCAGGGGGGTTTGTTCGAGCAGTACTTC
CAWTPLMSQGGLFEQYF
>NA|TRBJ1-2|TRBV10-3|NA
TGTGCCATCAGTGAGGGGGGGGTCTATGGCTACACCTTC
CAISEGGVYGYTF
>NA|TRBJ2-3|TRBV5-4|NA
TGTGCCAGCAGCTTGGCCATGGGGAAAAGGGATACGCAGTATTTT
CASSLAMGKRDTQYF
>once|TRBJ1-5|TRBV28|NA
TGTGCCAGCAGTCCGCAGTTGGGTCTGCGCAATCAGCCCCAGCATTTT
CASSPQLGLRNQPQHF
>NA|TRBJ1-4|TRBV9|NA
TGTGCCAGCAGCGTAGAGGCGGGGCGGGCTGAAAAACTGTTTTTT
CASSVEAGRAEKLFF
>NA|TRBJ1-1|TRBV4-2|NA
TGTGCCAGCAGCCAAGGGGGAGGAAGGGCACACATGAACACTGAAGCTTTCTTT
CASSQGGGRAHMNTEAFF
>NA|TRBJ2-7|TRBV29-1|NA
TGCAGCGTGTCCCCGACAGGTTCCTACGAGCAGTACTTC
CSVSPTGSYEQYF
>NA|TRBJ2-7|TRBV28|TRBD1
TGTGCCAGCAGTTTAGGGACAGTCTCCTACGAGCAGTACTTC
CASSLGTVSYEQYF